The 18 T cell receptor beta chains reported below all come from one sample, sequenced in a study of cytomegalovirus exposure and HLA in healthy donors. The PCR had 60 Vbeta and 13 Jbeta primers. Clones were sequenced by immunoSEQ multiplex PCR, and TCRdb holds only the in-frame ones, with some missing. The sample consists of about 130,000 clones, about 80% of them appearing once. What was sequenced was PBMCs. These receptors originate from a woman in her 50s in good health and CMV-seronegative.

The gene calls are TRBV27 and TRBJ1-4; TRBD1 matches at 12 bases. V trimming: 6 bases; J trimming: 7 bases; junction bases outside the gene matches: 6. This CDR3 is built from 15 residues. Germline V gene lookup returns CDR1 MNHEY and CDR2 SMNVEV (reference sequence). The CDR3 spells CASSIGTGGREKLFF. The DNA for the CDR3 is TGTGCCAGCAGCATCGGGACAGGGGGCCGTGAAAAACTGTTTTTT.

J is TRBJ2-5 and V is TRBV5-1; the D is unclear. CDR1 is SGHRS and CDR2 is YFSETQ in the germline V gene. CDR3 length: 14 residues. V gave up 4 bases and J gave up 2 bases, with 12 bases separating them. CDR3 sequence: CASSRFGEQETQYF. CDR3 DNA sequence: TGCGCCAGCAGCAGGTTCGGAGAACAAGAGACCCAGTACTTC. The variable domain in full, completed from reference TRBV5-1 and TRBJ2-5, reads KAGVTQTPRYLIKTRGQQVTLSCSPISGHRSVSWYQQTPGQGLQFLFEYFSETQRNKGNFPGRFSGRQFSNSRSEMNVSTLELGDSALYLCASSRFGEQETQYFGPGTRLLVL.

This chain uses TRBV15 with TRBJ1-4, with 8 bases lining up with TRBD1. V shed 5 bases and J 8 bases; nucleotides not matched to a gene: 10. CDR3 length: 15 amino acids. Germline assignment: CDR1 LNHNV and CDR2 YYDKDF (reference sequence). The CDR3 loop is CATSGWTGKWEKLFF. In DNA form, the CDR3 reads TGTGCCACCAGCGGATGGACAGGGAAGTGGGAAAAACTGTTTTTT.

The rearrangement joins TRBV4-2 to TRBJ2-1; no definite D call. Deletions cut 0 bases from V and 2 bases from J, with 8 bases between. Germline loops: CDR1 LGHNA, CDR2 YNFKEQ. CDR3 length: 15 amino acids. The CDR3 nucleotides read TGTGCCAGCAGCCAAGACCGCGGCCCCTACAATGAGCAGTTCTTC. The encoded protein is CASSQDRGPYNEQFF.

The J gene is TRBJ1-1, the V gene TRBV7-2; D possibly corresponds to TRBD1 (6 bases). Trimming shortened V by 5 bases and J by 6 bases, and 16 bases separated the two germline ends. From germline, CDR1 is SGHTA and CDR2 FQGNSA. This CDR3 is built from 14 residues. CDR3 amino acids: CASSTRRQVAEAFF. As DNA, the CDR3 is TGTGCCAGCAGCACCCGGCGACAGGTAGCTGAAGCTTTCTTT.

This chain links TRBV7-9 with TRBJ2-1, with 9 bases aligning to TRBD2. From germline, CDR1 is SEHNR and CDR2 FQNEAQ (reference sequence). J was trimmed by 10 bases and V by 1 base; bases with no gene match: 11. CDR3 length: 16 residues. The CDR3 DNA reads as TGTGCCAGCAGCTTAGAACTAGCGGGTACCCGGGGCGAGCAGTTCTTC. Its protein is CASSLELAGTRGEQFF.

The rearrangement links TRBV5-8 to TRBJ2-1, with unresolved D. Trimming took 4 bases from V and 5 from J, leaving 13 bases between them. Germline V gives CDR1 SGHTS, CDR2 YDEGEE. This CDR3 spans 14 amino acids. DNA for the CDR3: TGTGCCAGCAGCAGATCGACGGGTAACAATGAGCAGTTCTTC. It encodes CASSRSTGNNEQFF.

V gene TRBV19 combines with J gene TRBJ1-1, with D uncertain. The CDR3 sequence is 11 residues long. V lost 7 bases, J lost 3 bases, and 6 bases lay in between. Germline CDR1 and CDR2: LNHDA and SQIVND (reference sequence). CDR3 sequence: CASIDYTEAFF. Written as DNA, the CDR3 is TGTGCCAGTATCGACTACACTGAAGCTTTCTTT.

The V and J genes are TRBV9 and TRBJ1-2; the match to TRBD1 covers 7 bases. Looked up from germline, CDR1 is SGDLS and CDR2 is YYNGEE. CDR3 length equals 15 residues. The trim removed 0 bases at V and 4 bases at J, leaving 6 bases unmatched. CDR3 loop: CASSVGTGGPYGYTF. The CDR3 DNA is TGTGCCAGCAGCGTAGGGACAGGAGGCCCCTATGGCTACACCTTC.

The chain joins TRBV6-5 to TRBJ2-7; the D gene is possibly TRBD1 (5 bases). V was clipped by 6 bases and J by 6 bases, with 15 bases between them. Germline values: CDR1 MNHEY, CDR2 SVGAGI. The CDR3 has 13 amino acids. The DNA of the CDR3 is TGTGCCAGCAGCAAGGGGATCGGCGGCGAGCAGTACGTC. It specifies CASSKGIGGEQYV.

DNA of the CDR3: TGTGCCAGCTCGCGGTCCACAACTTCCGGGAACCGGGGAAACTATGGCTACACCTTC. It encodes CASSRSTTSGNRGNYGYTF. This sequence joins TRBV5-6 and TRBJ1-2; D gene ambiguous. Germline CDR1 is SGHDT and CDR2 is YYEEEE. CDR3 length equals 19 residues. V was cut by 7 bases and J by 2 bases, with 30 bases left in between.

The CDR3 sequence is CATSVGGQGADTQYF. Here the CDR3 DNA reads TGTGCCACCAGCGTCGGCGGACAGGGGGCGGATACGCAGTATTTT. The V and J genes are TRBV15 and TRBJ2-3; 11 bases match TRBD1. Trimming removed 5 bases from V and 6 bases from J; junction bases left unmatched: 7. This CDR3 has 15 residues. Germline CDR1 LNHNV, CDR2 YYDKDF (reference sequence).

This clone was seen more than once but under ten times. The chain employs TRBV11-2 and TRBJ1-1; 7 bases map to TRBD1. The ends lost 6 bases at V and 1 base at J; junction bases unmatched: 5. The germline V gene has CDR1 SGHAT and CDR2 FQNNGV. The CDR3 runs 14 residues. The CDR3: CASRAQGRNTEAFF. The CDR3 nucleotides read TGTGCCAGCAGGGCACAGGGGAGGAACACTGAAGCTTTCTTT. The full variable domain, in which reference TRBV11-2 and TRBJ1-1 provide the parts outside the CDR3, is EAGVAQSPRYKIIEKRQSVAFWCNPISGHATLYWYQQILGQGPKLLIQFQNNGVVDDSQLPKDRFSAERLKGVDSTLKIQPAKLEDSAVYLCASRAQGRNTEAFFGQGTRLTVV.

The chain links TRBV7-2 to TRBJ2-7; perhaps TRBD1 as D (5 bases). Between the trimmed V and J ends, which lost 1 base and 1 base, there was a span of 11 bases. The CDR3 is 15 amino acids. The V gene's germline CDR1 is SGHTA and CDR2 FQGNSA. CDR3 DNA sequence: TGTGCCAGCAGCTTAGGTCAGGGTGAGTCCTACGAGCAGTACGTC. It specifies CASSLGQGESYEQYV.

J is TRBJ2-3 and V is TRBV6-4; possible D gene TRBD2, 6 bases. V was cut by 8 bases and J by 10 bases, with 22 bases left in between. CDR1 MRHNA and CDR2 SNTAGT come from the germline V gene. The CDR3 is 14 residues long. The DNA of the CDR3 is TGTGCCAGCTCGCCAGGGACTCCTTCAAGCCCGCAGTATTTT. It yields the protein CASSPGTPSSPQYF.

This clone appeared once. The V call is TRBV21-1, the J call TRBJ2-1; TRBD1 reflects the table's D call only, with no check against the DNA. TRBV21-1 counts as a pseudogene. This CDR3 is 18 amino acids long. The CDR3 loop reads CASSPYQGTGSSYNEQFF. The DNA for the CDR3 is TGTGCCAGCAGCCCCTATCAGGGGACAGGGAGCTCCTACAATGAGCAGTTCTTC.

Here the CDR3 DNA reads TGCAGCGTTGAAGATCGGGCCGGGACAGGGGGTCAGCCCCAGCATTTT. Protein product: CSVEDRAGTGGQPQHF. The chain has TRBV29-1 and TRBJ1-5; the match to TRBD1 covers 11 bases. CDR1 is SQVTM, CDR2 ANQGSEA, per germline. J was trimmed by 6 bases and V by 0 bases; bases with no gene match: 7. The CDR3 length is 16 residues.

This rearrangement joins TRBV9 to TRBJ2-1, with 8 bases matching TRBD2. The CDR3 extends over 14 amino acids. The germline CDR1 and CDR2 sequences are SGDLS and YYNGEE. With 4 bases clipped from V and 10 bases from J, the junction kept 10 bases outside the gene matches. This CDR3 is CASSRSGSTGEQFF. The DNA for the CDR3 is TGTGCCAGCAGCCGGAGCGGGAGTACAGGAGAGCAGTTCTTC.